One T cell receptor beta chain is described in this entry. Its specificity is unknown. Trimming pared 3 bases from V and 0 bases from J, leaving 9 bases between. The CDR3 loop spans 14 amino acids. The V gene's germline CDR1 is SGHNT and CDR2 YYREEE (reference sequence). The PCR employed 60 Vbeta primers together with 13 Jbeta primers. Produced via immunoSEQ multiplex PCR; TCRdb's table is partial and in-frame only. The data show 55,000 to 75,000 clones, roughly 80% seen once. The sample is drawn from a study of cytomegalovirus exposure and HLA in healthy donors. Broader study findings: Earlier analysis found most TCR beta V segments productive about 87% or about 30% of the time.

The sequenced material came from PBMCs. The source of this sequence is a woman between 25 and 40 years old in good health and CMV-seropositive. The chain recombines TRBV5-4 with TRBJ1-1; no clear D. The CDR3 spells CASSSPRLNTEAFF. The CDR3 nucleotides are TGTGCCAGCAGCTCTCCCCGGTTGAACACTGAAGCTTTCTTT.